Below are 4 T cell receptor beta chains sequenced from a single sample in a study of CD8 T cells in ankylosing spondylitis. General study points: For ankylosing spondylitis blood, a TCR beta motif of seven to nine highly homologous variants appeared characteristic.

What these receptors recognize is not known. TCRdb called the 5' RACE reads again in MiXCR, with one record for every CDR3 protein. Of hundreds of thousands of distinct CDR3 sequences detected, roughly 12% appear once; the ten largest clones hold 0.45% to 0.6%. Material: blood, either unsorted or a sorted T cell fraction (not recorded which). The source of these receptors is a male donor with ankylosing spondylitis.

The rearrangement joins TRBV7-9 to TRBJ2-2; maybe TRBD1 (7 bases). V was pared by 4 bases and J by 3 bases, with 12 bases between. CDR3 length: 15 amino acids. CDR1 and CDR2 from the germline V gene are SEHNR and FQNEAQ (reference sequence). CDR3 DNA sequence: TGTGCCAGCAGCTCCAGGGGGGAGTACACCGGGGAGCTGTTTTTT. Its protein is CASSSRGEYTGELFF.

This clonotype was seen more than once but under ten times. The chain has TRBV10-3 and TRBJ1-1; D is unclear. The CDR3 is 13 residues long. With 3 bases removed from V and 4 bases from J, the gap between germline ends came to 9 bases. Germline values: CDR1 ENHRY, CDR2 SYGVKD. In DNA form, the CDR3 reads TGTGCCATCAGTGAAGGAATACCCACTGAAGCTTTCTTT. Protein product: CAISEGIPTEAFF.

This clonotype was detected only a few times. The gene calls are TRBV20-1 and TRBJ2-7; 7 bases match TRBD2. The V segment lost 0 bases and the J segment 7 bases; nucleotides outside the gene matches: 6. Germline assignment: CDR1 DFQATT and CDR2 SNEGSKA (reference sequence). This CDR3 is built from 13 residues. The CDR3, as DNA: TGCAGTGCTAGAGACCCAGGGAGGGTAGAGCAGTACTTC. Translated: CSARDPGRVEQYF.

This clonotype was counted only a few times. The DNA of the CDR3 is TGTGCCAGCAGCCCAACCGACACCTACAATGAGCAGTTCTTC. Protein product: CASSPTDTYNEQFF. The rearrangement links TRBV6-1 to TRBJ2-1; D unresolved. The CDR3 consists of 14 residues. Trimming pared 6 bases from V and 2 bases from J, leaving 11 bases between. The V gene's germline CDR1 is MNHNS and CDR2 SASEGT.